The 5 T cell receptor beta chains in this list originate from one sample, sequenced in a study of cytomegalovirus exposure and HLA in healthy donors. Primers included in the PCR were 60 Vbeta and 13 Jbeta primers. Measured with immunoSEQ multiplex PCR; TCRdb has only the in-frame clones, and not every one. Found here are around 50,000 clones, approximately 83% of them singletons; the top ten hold over 1.5%. Material for sequencing was PBMCs. The receptors shown here come from a man aged 40-50 years in good health and CMV-seronegative.

This clone was recorded only once. The chain couples TRBV5-4 to TRBJ2-5; D perhaps matches TRBD2 (7 bases). Germline values: CDR1 SGHNT, CDR2 YYREEE (reference sequence). The CDR3 loop spans 16 amino acids. V gave up 5 bases and J gave up 5 bases, with 22 bases separating them. CDR3 in amino acids: CASSFNGAGAAETQYF. The CDR3 DNA reads as TGTGCCAGCAGTTTCAACGGGGCGGGGGCAGCGGAGACCCAGTACTTC.

The chain links TRBV19 to TRBJ2-2; D is unresolved. The CDR3 length is 14 residues. CDR1 is LNHDA and CDR2 is SQIVND in the germline V gene (reference sequence). V dropped 9 bases and J dropped 3 bases, with 14 bases sitting between them. In DNA, the CDR3 is TGTGCCAGCAGAAGAGACGGGTACACCGGGGAGCTGTTTTTT. This sequence encodes CASRRDGYTGELFF.

The chain recombines TRBV5-6 with TRBJ2-3, with D possibly TRBD2 on 6 matching bases. The V end was cut by 1 base, the J end by 0 bases, with 9 bases between. The CDR3 has 15 residues. Germline CDR1 is SGHDT and CDR2 is YYEEEE. The CDR3 loop reads CASSLRTISTDTQYF. Here the CDR3 DNA reads TGTGCCAGCAGCTTGAGGACTATAAGCACAGATACGCAGTATTTT.

This rearrangement joins TRBV30 to TRBJ1-6; D is perhaps TRBD1 (6 bases). V lost 0 bases and J 7 bases, leaving 19 bases between the germline ends. CDR1 and CDR2 (germline): GTSNPN, SVGIG (reference sequence). The CDR3 extends over 17 amino acids. The DNA of the CDR3 is TGTGCCTGGAGTGTTTCTCGTTTGGGGGCGCAAAATTCACCCCTCCACTTT. Its translation is CAWSVSRLGAQNSPLHF. The complete variable domain, with remaining parts taken from reference TRBV30 and TRBJ1-6, reads SQTIHQWPATLVQPVGSPLSLECTVEGTSNPNLYWYRQAAGRGLQLLFYSVGIGQISSEVPQNLSASRPQDRQFILSSKKLLLSDSGFYLCAWSVSRLGAQNSPLHFGNGTRLTVT.

This chain connects TRBV11-2 to TRBJ2-5, with a tentative D call TRBD2 (5 bases). CDR1 is SGHAT, CDR2 FQNNGV, per germline. V dropped 4 bases and J dropped 5 bases, with 8 bases sitting between them. This CDR3 region has 12 residues. This chain's CDR3 is CASSSSGETQYF. The DNA of the CDR3 is TGTGCCAGCAGCTCATCGGGGGAGACCCAGTACTTC.